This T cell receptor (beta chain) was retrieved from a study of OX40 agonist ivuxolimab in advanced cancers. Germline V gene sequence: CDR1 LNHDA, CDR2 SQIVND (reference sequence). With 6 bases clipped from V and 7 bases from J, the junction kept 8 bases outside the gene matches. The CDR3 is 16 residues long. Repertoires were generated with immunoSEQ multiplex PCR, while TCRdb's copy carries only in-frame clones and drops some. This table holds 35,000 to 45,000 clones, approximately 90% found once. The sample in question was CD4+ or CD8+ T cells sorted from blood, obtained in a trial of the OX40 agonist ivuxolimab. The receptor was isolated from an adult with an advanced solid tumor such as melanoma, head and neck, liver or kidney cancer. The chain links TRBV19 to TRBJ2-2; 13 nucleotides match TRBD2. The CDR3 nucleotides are TGTGCCAGTAGCTGGACTAGCGGGAGTAAAAGCGGGGAGCTGTTTTTT. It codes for CASSWTSGSKSGELFF.